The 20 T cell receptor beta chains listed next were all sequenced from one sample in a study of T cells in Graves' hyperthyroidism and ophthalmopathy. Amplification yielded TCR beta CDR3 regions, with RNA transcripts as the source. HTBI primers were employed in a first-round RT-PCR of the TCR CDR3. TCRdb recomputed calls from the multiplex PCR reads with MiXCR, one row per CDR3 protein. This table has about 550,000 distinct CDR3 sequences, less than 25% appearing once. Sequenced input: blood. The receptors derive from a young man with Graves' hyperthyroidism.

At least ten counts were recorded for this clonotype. The CDR3 here is CASRSPGNSPLHF. The CDR3 DNA reads as TGTGCCAGCAGATCCCCCGGGAATTCACCCCTCCACTTT. The rearrangement links TRBV12-3 or TRBV12-4 to TRBJ1-6; D remains unclear. The CDR3 loop spans 13 amino acids. Trimming removed 6 bases at V and 7 bases at J, with 10 bases between.

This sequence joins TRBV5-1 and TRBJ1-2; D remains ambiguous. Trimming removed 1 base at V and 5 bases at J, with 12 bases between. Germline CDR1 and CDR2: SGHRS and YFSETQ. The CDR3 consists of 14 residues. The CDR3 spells CASSLNGRLYGYTF. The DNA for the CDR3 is TGCGCCAGCAGCTTGAACGGGAGACTGTATGGCTACACCTTC. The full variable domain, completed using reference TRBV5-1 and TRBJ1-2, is KAGVTQTPRYLIKTRGQQVTLSCSPISGHRSVSWYQQTPGQGLQFLFEYFSETQRNKGNFPGRFSGRQFSNSRSEMNVSTLELGDSALYLCASSLNGRLYGYTFGSGTRLTVV.

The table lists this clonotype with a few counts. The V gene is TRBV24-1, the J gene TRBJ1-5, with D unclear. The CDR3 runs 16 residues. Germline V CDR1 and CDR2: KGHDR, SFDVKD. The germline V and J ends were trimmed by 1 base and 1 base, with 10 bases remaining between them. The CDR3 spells CATSDFGDLSNQPQHF. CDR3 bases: TGTGCCACCAGTGATTTCGGGGATTTGAGCAATCAGCCCCAGCATTTT.

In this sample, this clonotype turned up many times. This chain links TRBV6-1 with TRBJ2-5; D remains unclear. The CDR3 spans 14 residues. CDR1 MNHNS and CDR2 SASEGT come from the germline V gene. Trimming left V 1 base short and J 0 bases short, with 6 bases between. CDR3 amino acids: CASSEGRNQETQYF. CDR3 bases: TGTGCCAGCAGTGAAGGTAGAAACCAAGAGACCCAGTACTTC.

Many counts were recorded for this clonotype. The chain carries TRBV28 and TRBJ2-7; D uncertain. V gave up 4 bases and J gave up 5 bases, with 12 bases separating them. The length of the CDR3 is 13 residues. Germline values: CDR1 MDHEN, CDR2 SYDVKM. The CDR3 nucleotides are TGTGCCAGCAGTTCCGCACTGGCCCACGAGCAGTACTTC. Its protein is CASSSALAHEQYF.

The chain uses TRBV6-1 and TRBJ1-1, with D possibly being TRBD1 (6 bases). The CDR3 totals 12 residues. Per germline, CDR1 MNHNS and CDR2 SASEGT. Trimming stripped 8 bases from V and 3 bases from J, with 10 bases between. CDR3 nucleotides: TGTGCCAGCGGGGGGGCCGACACTGAAGCTTTCTTT. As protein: CASGGADTEAFF.

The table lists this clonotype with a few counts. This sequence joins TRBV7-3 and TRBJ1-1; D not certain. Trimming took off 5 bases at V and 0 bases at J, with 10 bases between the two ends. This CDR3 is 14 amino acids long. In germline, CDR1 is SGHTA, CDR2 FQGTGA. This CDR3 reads CASSLNFVNTEAFF. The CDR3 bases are TGTGCCAGCAGCCTCAACTTCGTGAACACTGAAGCTTTCTTT.

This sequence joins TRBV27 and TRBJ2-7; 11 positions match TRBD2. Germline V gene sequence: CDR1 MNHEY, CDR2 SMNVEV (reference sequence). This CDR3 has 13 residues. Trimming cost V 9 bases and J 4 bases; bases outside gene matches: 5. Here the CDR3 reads CASVGLAVYEQYF. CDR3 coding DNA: TGTGCCAGTGTGGGACTAGCGGTATACGAGCAGTACTTC.

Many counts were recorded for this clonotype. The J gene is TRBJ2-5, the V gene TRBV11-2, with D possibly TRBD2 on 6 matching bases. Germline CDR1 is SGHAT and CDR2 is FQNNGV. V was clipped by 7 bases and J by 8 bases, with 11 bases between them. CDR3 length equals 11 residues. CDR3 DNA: TGTGCCAGCAACCCGGGGGACACCCAGTACTTC. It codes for CASNPGDTQYF.

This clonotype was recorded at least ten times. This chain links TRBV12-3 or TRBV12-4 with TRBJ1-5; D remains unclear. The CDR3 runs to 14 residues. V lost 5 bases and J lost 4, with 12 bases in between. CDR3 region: CASSPGPRNQPQHF. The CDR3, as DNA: TGTGCCAGCAGTCCCGGACCGAGAAATCAGCCCCAGCATTTT.

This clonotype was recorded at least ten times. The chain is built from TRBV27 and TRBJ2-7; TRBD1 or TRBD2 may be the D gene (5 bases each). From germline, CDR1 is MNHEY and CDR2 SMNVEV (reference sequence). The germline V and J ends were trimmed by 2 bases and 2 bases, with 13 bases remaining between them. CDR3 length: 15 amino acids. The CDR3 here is CASSLQGPSPYEQYF. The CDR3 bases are TGTGCCAGCAGTTTACAGGGACCCTCCCCCTACGAGCAGTACTTC.

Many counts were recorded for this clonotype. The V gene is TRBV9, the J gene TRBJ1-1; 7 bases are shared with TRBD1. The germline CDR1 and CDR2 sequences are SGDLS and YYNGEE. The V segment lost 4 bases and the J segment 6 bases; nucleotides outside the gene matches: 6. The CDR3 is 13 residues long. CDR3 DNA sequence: TGTGCCAGCAGCCCGACAGGGTTTCCTGAAGCTTTCTTT. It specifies CASSPTGFPEAFF. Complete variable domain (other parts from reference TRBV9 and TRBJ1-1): DSGVTQTPKHLITATGQRVTLRCSPRSGDLSVYWYQQSLDQGLQFLIQYYNGEERAKGNILERFSAQQFPDLHSELNLSSLELGDSALYFCASSPTGFPEAFFGQGTRLTVV.

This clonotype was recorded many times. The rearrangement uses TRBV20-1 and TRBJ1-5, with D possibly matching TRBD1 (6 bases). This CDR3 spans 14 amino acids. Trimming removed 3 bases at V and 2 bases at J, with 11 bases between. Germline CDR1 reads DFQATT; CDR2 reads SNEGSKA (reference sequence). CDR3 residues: CSASGGAGNQPQHF. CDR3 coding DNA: TGCAGTGCTAGCGGGGGGGCAGGCAATCAGCCCCAGCATTTT.

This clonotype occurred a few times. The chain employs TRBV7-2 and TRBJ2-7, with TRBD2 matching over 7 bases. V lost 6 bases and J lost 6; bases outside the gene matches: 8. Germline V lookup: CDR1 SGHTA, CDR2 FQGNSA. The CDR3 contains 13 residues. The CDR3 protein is CASSLAVSREQYF. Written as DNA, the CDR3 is TGTGCCAGCAGTCTAGCGGTGTCGCGCGAGCAGTACTTC.

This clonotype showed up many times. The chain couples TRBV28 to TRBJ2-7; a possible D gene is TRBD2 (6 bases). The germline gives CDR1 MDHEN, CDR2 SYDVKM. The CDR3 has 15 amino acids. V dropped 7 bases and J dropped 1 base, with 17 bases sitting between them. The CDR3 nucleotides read TGTGCCAGCACCCTGGGGCAGGGAGGATCCTACGAGCAGTACTTC. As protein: CASTLGQGGSYEQYF. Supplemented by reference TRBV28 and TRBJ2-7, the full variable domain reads DVKVTQSSRYLVKRTGEKVFLECVQDMDHENMFWYRQDPGLGLRLIYFSYDVKMKEKGDIPEGYSVSREKKERFSLILESASTNQTSMYLCASTLGQGGSYEQYFGPGTRLTVT.

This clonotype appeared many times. CDR3 DNA: TGTGCCAGCAGTTTGAGGGGTCCCAGCGGCGAGCAGTACTTC. Encoded protein: CASSLRGPSGEQYF. The chain links TRBV12-3 or TRBV12-4 to TRBJ2-7; D is possibly TRBD1 or TRBD2 (5 bases each). This CDR3 spans 14 amino acids. V was trimmed by 3 bases and J by 6 bases, leaving 15 bases between them.

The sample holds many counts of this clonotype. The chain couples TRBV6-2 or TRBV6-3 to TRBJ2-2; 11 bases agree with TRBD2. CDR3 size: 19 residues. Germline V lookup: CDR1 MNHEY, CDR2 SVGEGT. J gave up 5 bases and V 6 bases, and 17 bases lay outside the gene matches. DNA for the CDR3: TGTGCCAGCAGGCCCCCCCGTTGGGTAGCGGGGGGGCGGACCGGGGAGCTGTTTTTT. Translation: CASRPPRWVAGGRTGELFF.

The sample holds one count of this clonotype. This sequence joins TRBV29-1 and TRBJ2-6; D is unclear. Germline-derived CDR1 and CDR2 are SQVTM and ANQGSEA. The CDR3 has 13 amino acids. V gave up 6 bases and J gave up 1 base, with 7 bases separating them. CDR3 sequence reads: CSVSNSGANVLTF. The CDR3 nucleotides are TGCAGCGTAAGCAATTCTGGGGCCAACGTCCTGACTTTC. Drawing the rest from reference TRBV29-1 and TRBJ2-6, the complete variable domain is SAVISQKPSRDICQRGTSLTIQCQVDSQVTMMFWYRQQPGQSLTLIATANQGSEATYESGFVIDKFPISRPNLTFSTLTVSNMSPEDSSIYLCSVSNSGANVLTFGAGSRLTVL.

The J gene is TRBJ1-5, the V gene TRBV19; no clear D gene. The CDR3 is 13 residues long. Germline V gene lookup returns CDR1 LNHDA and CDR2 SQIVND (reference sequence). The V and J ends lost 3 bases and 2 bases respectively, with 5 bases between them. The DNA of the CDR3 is TGTGCCAGTAGTATGGGCGGCAATCAGCCCCAGCATTTT. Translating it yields CASSMGGNQPQHF.

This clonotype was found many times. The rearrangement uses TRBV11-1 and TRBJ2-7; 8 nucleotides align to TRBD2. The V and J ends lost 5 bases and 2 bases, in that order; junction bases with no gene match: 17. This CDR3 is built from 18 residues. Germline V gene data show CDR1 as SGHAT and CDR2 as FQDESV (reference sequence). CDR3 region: CASSRLPSAGGATYEQYF. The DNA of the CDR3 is TGTGCCAGCAGCCGCCTACCCTCCGCGGGGGGCGCAACCTACGAGCAGTACTTC.